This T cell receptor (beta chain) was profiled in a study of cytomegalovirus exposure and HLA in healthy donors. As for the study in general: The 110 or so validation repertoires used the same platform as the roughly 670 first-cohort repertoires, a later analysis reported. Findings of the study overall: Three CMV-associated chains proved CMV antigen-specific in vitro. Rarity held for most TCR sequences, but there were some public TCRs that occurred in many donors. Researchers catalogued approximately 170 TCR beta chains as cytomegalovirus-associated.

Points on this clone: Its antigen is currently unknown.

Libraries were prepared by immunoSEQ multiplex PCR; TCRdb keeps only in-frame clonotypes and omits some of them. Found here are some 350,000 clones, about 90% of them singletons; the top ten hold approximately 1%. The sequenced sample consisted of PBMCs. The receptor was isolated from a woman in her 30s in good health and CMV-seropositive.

Written as DNA, the CDR3 is TGTGCCAGCTCACCCAGCACACCCAACTATGGCTACACCTTC. Protein sequence: CASSPSTPNYGYTF. The V call is TRBV18, the J call TRBJ1-2, with unresolved D. CDR3 length: 14 residues. Germline values: CDR1 KGHSH, CDR2 LQKENI. V lost 3 bases, J lost 2 bases, and 10 bases lay in between.